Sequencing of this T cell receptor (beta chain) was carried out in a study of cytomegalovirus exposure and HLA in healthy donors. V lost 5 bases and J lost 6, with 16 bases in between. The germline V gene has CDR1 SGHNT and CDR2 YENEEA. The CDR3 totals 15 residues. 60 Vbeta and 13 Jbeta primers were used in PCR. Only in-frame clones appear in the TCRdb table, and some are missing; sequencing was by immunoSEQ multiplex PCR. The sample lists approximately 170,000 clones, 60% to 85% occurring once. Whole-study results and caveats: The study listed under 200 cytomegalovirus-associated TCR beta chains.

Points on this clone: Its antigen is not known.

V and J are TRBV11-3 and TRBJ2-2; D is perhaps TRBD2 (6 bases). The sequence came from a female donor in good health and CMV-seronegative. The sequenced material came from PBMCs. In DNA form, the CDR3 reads TGTGCCAGCAGCCCCTGGGCAGGAGGGTCCGGGGAGCTGTTTTTT. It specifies CASSPWAGGSGELFF. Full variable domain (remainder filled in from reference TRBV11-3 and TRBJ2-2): EAGVVQSPRYKIIEKKQPVAFWCNPISGHNTLYWYLQNLGQGPELLIRYENEEAVDDSQLPKDRFSAERLKGVDSTLKIQPAELGDSAVYLCASSPWAGGSGELFFGEGSRLTVL.